The source of this T cell receptor beta chain is a study of siplizumab effects on memory and regulatory T cells. Some clones are missing from TCRdb's copy, which holds only in-frame ones; the method was immunoSEQ multiplex PCR. This table has approximately 100,000 clones, just under 95% appearing once. This TCR derives from a human donor in good health. Sequencing input: non-Treg CD4+ T cells sorted from blood.

The CDR3 here is CASSAAGGNTQYF. The CDR3 coding sequence is TGTGCCAGCAGCGCAGCTGGGGGTAATACGCAGTATTTT. The chain uses TRBV7-9 and TRBJ2-3, with D possibly being TRBD1 or TRBD2 (5 bases each). Trimming removed 5 bases from V and 7 bases from J, with 13 bases in between. CDR1 SEHNR and CDR2 FQNEAQ come from the germline V gene (reference sequence). This CDR3 is 13 amino acids long. The whole variable domain, remainder taken from reference TRBV7-9 and TRBJ2-3, is DTGVSQNPRHKITKRGQNVTFRCDPISEHNRLYWYRQTLGQGPEFLTYFQNEAQLEKSRLLSDRFSAERPKGSFSTLEIQRTEQGDSAMYLCASSAAGGNTQYFGPGTRLTVL.